This T cell receptor (beta chain) was profiled in a study of CD8 T cells in ankylosing spondylitis. Study-level findings and limits: In ankylosing spondylitis blood, a motif of roughly 8 highly homologous TCR beta variants appeared characteristic.

Making the TCR beta libraries involved quantitative 5'-RACE with molecular barcodes. TCRdb fed the 5' RACE reads into MiXCR, producing one record per CDR3 protein. Among 750,000 to 850,000 distinct CDR3 sequences listed, about an eighth were seen once. This clonotype was observed a few times. Its antigen is as yet unknown. This TCR came from a male donor with ankylosing spondylitis. The specimen was blood, either unsorted or a sorted T cell fraction (not recorded which).

CDR3 sequence: CSARSPLNEQFF. The CDR3 nucleotides are TGCAGTGCTAGATCTCCACTCAATGAGCAGTTCTTC. This chain uses TRBV20-1 with TRBJ2-1; no clear D. Per the germline V gene, CDR1 is DFQATT and CDR2 is SNEGSKA (reference sequence). The CDR3 is 12 amino acids. The ends were cut back, 2 bases at V and 6 bases at J, with 8 bases in the middle.